The 14 T cell receptor beta chains below come from one sample, sequenced in a study of radiotherapy plus CTLA-4 blockade in lung cancer (dated 2018 in TCRdb). The method was the immunoSEQ multiplex PCR assay. In TCRdb, the immuneACCESS table is reduced to in-frame sequences with V and J assigned. These tables do not hold every clone; where another copy was compared, an unresolved V gene accounts for under half, and the others remain unexplained. Counted in this sample were about 66,000 clones; around four fifths of them appeared once. In total, the top ten clones hold roughly 3.9% of the sample. Material: peripheral blood, obtained from a patient treated with radiotherapy plus ipilimumab. These receptors were collected from a human donor with non-small cell lung cancer who had a partial response to radiotherapy plus ipilimumab.

The V and J genes are TRBV6-6 and TRBJ2-3; the D gene is possibly TRBD2 (6 bases). V was clipped by 5 bases and J by 1 base, with 16 bases between them. Germline CDR1 reads MNHNY; CDR2 reads SVGAGI (reference sequence). This CDR3 contains 16 residues. The CDR3, as DNA: TGTGCCAGCAGTAGGCCTCGGGACTGGGGCACAGATACGCAGTATTTT. The encoded protein is CASSRPRDWGTDTQYF.

The chain carries TRBV4-1 and TRBJ2-3; 8 positions match TRBD1. With V trimmed by 0 bases and J by 6 bases, 5 bases remained unmatched. CDR1 MGHRA and CDR2 YSYEKL come from the germline V gene. The CDR3 runs 15 residues. The CDR3 reads CASSQDPRQGDTQYF. CDR3 sequence (DNA): TGCGCCAGCAGCCAAGATCCCCGACAGGGGGATACGCAGTATTTT.

The V and J genes are TRBV18 and TRBJ2-1, with 8 bases that match TRBD2. V lost 3 bases and J lost 0; bases outside the gene matches: 10. The CDR3 contains 18 residues. CDR1 and CDR2 (germline): KGHSH, LQKENI. This CDR3 reads CASSPPRGGGSSYNEQFF. The CDR3 nucleotides are TGTGCCAGCTCACCGCCCCGGGGCGGGGGGAGCTCCTACAATGAGCAGTTCTTC.

The chain combines TRBV7-9 with TRBJ1-1, with TRBD1 matching 7 bases. Germline CDR1 is SEHNR and CDR2 is FQNEAQ (reference sequence). CDR3 size: 13 residues. J lost 1 base, V lost 6 bases, and 2 bases had no gene match. DNA of the CDR3: TGTGCCAGCAGGGGACAGCCGAACACTGAAGCTTTCTTT. It yields the protein CASRGQPNTEAFF.

The chain combines TRBV5-1 with TRBJ2-1; 12 bases line up with TRBD1. Germline lookup yields CDR1 SGHRS and CDR2 YFSETQ. V trimming: 0 bases; J trimming: 13 bases; junction bases outside the gene matches: 8. The CDR3 sequence is 15 residues long. The DNA of the CDR3 is TGCGCCAGCAGCTTGGCGACAGGCGGGACAGGGGGCCAGTTCTTC. This gives the protein CASSLATGGTGGQFF.

The chain couples TRBV9 to TRBJ2-3; unclear D gene. The CDR3 spans 15 residues. CDR1 SGDLS and CDR2 YYNGEE come from the germline V gene. V was cut by 1 base and J by 1 base, with 10 bases left in between. The CDR3 loop reads CASSVNVARTDTQYF. The CDR3 DNA sequence: TGTGCCAGCAGCGTAAACGTGGCTCGCACAGATACGCAGTATTTT.

The CDR3 loop is CASSPGMVGNQPQHF. CDR3 sequence (DNA): TGTGCCAGCAGTCCCGGGATGGTTGGGAATCAGCCCCAGCATTTT. The rearrangement joins TRBV28 to TRBJ1-5; the D is unclear. V shed 5 bases and J shed 4 bases, with 15 bases lying between them. Germline assignment: CDR1 MDHEN and CDR2 SYDVKM. The CDR3 is 15 residues long.

This clone came up many times. V gene TRBV7-9 combines with J gene TRBJ2-1; 11 bases line up with TRBD2. The V segment lost 0 bases and the J segment 4 bases; nucleotides outside the gene matches: 5. The germline CDR1 and CDR2 sequences are SEHNR and FQNEAQ (reference sequence). This CDR3 has 17 residues. Written as DNA, the CDR3 is TGTGCCAGCAGCTTAGCTCCGGGACTAGCGGAGTACAATGAGCAGTTCTTC. Translating gives CASSLAPGLAEYNEQFF.

A single count supports this clone. The chain joins TRBV6-5 to TRBJ1-1; 9 bases are a match to TRBD1. V was pared by 2 bases and J by 7 bases, with 8 bases of the junction left unmatched. The germline gives CDR1 MNHEY, CDR2 SVGAGI. The CDR3 is made up of 15 amino acids. The chain's CDR3 is CASSYVPGQGSEAFF. CDR3 DNA sequence: TGTGCCAGCAGTTACGTCCCGGGACAGGGCAGTGAAGCTTTCTTT.

The chain is built from TRBV27 and TRBJ2-7, with D possibly being TRBD1 (5 bases). Germline V gives CDR1 MNHEY, CDR2 SMNVEV (reference sequence). Trimming shortened V by 3 bases and J by 2 bases, and 14 bases separated the two germline ends. The CDR3 extends over 15 amino acids. The CDR3 sequence is CASSLSSGNPYEQYF. Here the CDR3 DNA reads TGTGCCAGCAGTTTGTCCTCAGGGAACCCCTACGAGCAGTACTTC.

V and J are TRBV5-1 and TRBJ2-1; 9 nucleotides agree with TRBD2. This CDR3 comprises 15 residues. Per germline, CDR1 SGHRS and CDR2 YFSETQ. The V gene end was trimmed by 3 bases and the J gene end by 4 bases; junction bases not matched to a gene: 5. For the CDR3, the DNA is TGCGCCAGCAGCTCCCTAGCGGGAAGTTACAATGAGCAGTTCTTC. Amino acids: CASSSLAGSYNEQFF.

This clone was observed a few times. The chain joins TRBV10-2 to TRBJ1-5; D not resolved. The CDR3 extends over 13 amino acids. Germline CDR1 reads WSHSY; CDR2 reads SAAADI. Trimming cost V 10 bases and J 3 bases, with 13 bases left between them. This CDR3 reads CATLGVLNQPQHF. Here the CDR3 DNA reads TGCGCCACCCTCGGGGTGCTCAATCAGCCCCAGCATTTT.

This chain joins TRBV5-4 and TRBJ1-2; 7 bases match TRBD1. With 4 bases clipped from V and 0 bases from J, the junction kept 6 bases outside the gene matches. Per the germline V gene, CDR1 is SGHNT and CDR2 is YYREEE (reference sequence). The CDR3 has 15 residues. The CDR3 loop is CASSRGDSPNYGYTF. The CDR3 DNA reads TGTGCCAGCAGCAGGGGGGACAGCCCTAACTATGGCTACACCTTC.

V and J are TRBV19 and TRBJ1-5; 10 nucleotides line up with TRBD1. Per the germline V gene, CDR1 is LNHDA and CDR2 is SQIVND (reference sequence). The CDR3 covers 15 residues. Trimming cost V 7 bases and J 4 bases; bases outside gene matches: 7. The CDR3 nucleotides are TGTGCCAGTACGAGGACAGGGGGTCGAAATCAGCCCCAGCATTTT. Amino acids: CASTRTGGRNQPQHF.